The following is a T cell receptor beta chain sequence with its context. This receptor's antigen is unknown. No base quality values were provided; no much bigger clone lies one nucleotide off. This entry is derived from a study of untreated major depressive disorder (dated by TCRdb to 2016 to 2019). Broadly, across the study: A cross-sectional case-control design was used to compare T cell phenotype and TCR repertoire between antidepressant-free major depressive disorder patients and individually matched non-depressed controls. What the authors observed across the whole study: Because of strict matching and exclusion criteria, the study sample was comparatively small, which limits how generalizable the findings are. For the sequencing comparisons, one-tailed planned tests were applied to only three Vbeta families that had been selected in advance.

The Qiagen DNeasy Blood and Tissue Kit was used to extract total genomic DNA from the purified CD4+ T cells. Using immunoSEQ immunosequencing protocols, the TCRbeta CDR3 region, as defined by IMGT, was amplified and sequenced. Per the original workflow: Raw sequence data were preprocessed by the immunoSEQ service for PCR and sequencing error correction. Data were loaded into the immunoSEQ Analyzer and further analyzed with VDJtools v1.0.7. Patient-control differences were tested with the paired Wilcoxon signed-rank test. This immuneACCESS table, as held by TCRdb, lists in-frame sequences with V and J called but not all clones. Of the missing ones, under half trace to an unresolved V gene in checked studies; the others have no known cause. Clone size and the V and J calls come from that table; the DNA yielded D and trimming. The sample yields about 19,000 clones; more than 90% were counted once. Together, the top ten hold 0.6% of the sample.

Each depressed patient was pairwise matched to a non-depressed control for sex, age, current smoking status and body mass index. Every participant in the study was of European descent. To qualify, patients needed a DSM-IV diagnosis of major depressive disorder plus a Hamilton Rating Scale for Depression score of 18 or higher. No psychiatric medication, including antidepressants, had been taken by patients for at least 8 weeks before enrollment. Depression severity ranging from moderate to severe was represented among patients. Participants were excluded if they had major medical conditions, Axis I/II comorbidities, regular medication or illicit drug use, or weekly alcohol intake above 100 g. Approximately 30 ml of peripheral blood was drawn into EDTA tubes from each participant. CD4+ T cells were purified from thawed PBMCs by magnetic negative selection with the BD IMag Human CD4 T Lymphocyte Enrichment Set. A purity of about 95% was typically achieved with the CD4+ enrichment method, as confirmed by flow cytometry. TCRbeta sequencing was performed on a subgroup of roughly 5 case-control pairs selected blind to chemokine receptor expression and flow-cytometric repertoire skewing results. All blood samples were collected in the morning at 8:00 a.m., and PBMCs were isolated by Ficoll-Hypaque gradient centrifugation. Until being assayed, PBMCs were kept in liquid nitrogen after cryopreservation by gradual cooling to -80 degrees C.

The sample was CD4+ T cells from PBMCs. This TCR was recovered from a woman aged 40 to 50 with major depressive disorder.

The nucleotide sequence is given as TGTGCCAGCAGTGAACACGTGGGGGACGGTCGGTCTTCCTCCTATAATTCACCCCTCCACTTT. This encodes CASSEHVGDGRSSSYNSPLHF. The chain was built from TRBV6-1 and TRBJ1-6; TRBD1 is a weak D gene call, 5 bases matching. The germline V gene sets CDR1 to MNHNS and CDR2 to SASEGT. The CDR3 numbers 21 residues from cysteine through phenylalanine. This entry keeps only the CDR3 DNA: 63 bases, framed from base 1. V is clipped by 2 bases and J by 0 bases, and the sequence between their germline boundaries is 23 bases long.